The sequence of this TCR beta chain was determined in a study of T cell changes during pregnancy in multiple sclerosis. Assay used: immunoSEQ multiplex PCR; TCRdb lists only in-frame clones, some missing. The profile shows 35,000 or so clones, roughly 89% of them singletons. Germline V gene sequence: CDR1 KGHSH, CDR2 LQKENI. The CDR3 runs to 14 residues. The V end lost 3 bases, the J end lost 0 bases, and 6 bases lay between the germline ends. V usage is TRBV18 and J usage is TRBJ1-3; no clear D. The specimen comprised CD4+ T cells from peripheral blood mononuclear cells, sampled after pregnancy. The TCR originated in a female donor in good health, enrolled as a control in a pregnancy study. The CDR3 region has the DNA TGTGCCAGCTCACCGAGTGGCTCTGGAAACACCATATATTTT. Residues: CASSPSGSGNTIYF.